This T cell receptor (beta chain) was documented in a study of blood T cell repertoires in COVID-19 (dated by TCRdb to 2019 to 2021). Regarding the complete study: Samples covering the acute and convalescent phases of COVID-19 were provided by collaborators in the United States, Italy and Spain. The material from the prospective study consisted of cDNA or gDNA derived from T cells, B-cell-depleted T cells, or PBMCs. Deeply sampled blood TCRbeta repertoires from subjects exposed to, actively infected with, or recovered from COVID-19 were included in the dataset. The repertoires were released in a freely available public database meant as a resource for research on the immune response to SARS-CoV-2. Samples were obtained from the ongoing ImmuneRACE study (first 160 participants) and from over a thousand subjects provided by 6 global collaborators. Sample metadata almost always included a de-identified subject ID, COVID-19 status, age in years and sex. HLA class I and class II types, where available, came from metadata supplied by the sample provider rather than from assay-based typing.

The study at large found these results: The quantity of clinical and demographic metadata differed by source and by participant and was supplied without curation.

In the germline V gene, CDR1 corresponds to MNHEY and CDR2 to SVGEGT. There are 13 amino acids in the CDR3, from cysteine to phenylalanine inclusive. Of all the DNA, just the CDR3 is kept, 39 bases in frame from base 1. Trimming removed 5 bases from V and 8 bases from J, leaving 15 bases between the germline ends. Details on this clone: Its antigen is not yet known. No clone much larger than this one lies a single base away; base qualities are absent.

TCRbeta CDR3 regions were amplified from genomic DNA by means of the immunoSEQ Assay, a bias-controlled multiplex PCR. The paper's processing steps were these. The number of nucleated cells in each sample was estimated from the amplification of reference gene primers within the assay. To quantify the absolute abundance of each unique TCRbeta CDR3 rearrangement, sequence reads were collapsed and filtered. For each sample, productive Simpson clonality was calculated as the square root of Simpson's diversity index over productive rearrangements. As stored in TCRdb, this immuneACCESS dataset retains in-frame rearrangements with V and J assigned. A fraction of the clones does not appear; measured against another copy, unresolved V genes explain less than half of the discrepancy, and the remainder lacks a known reason. That table gives V, J and clone size, and the DNA gave D and trimming. The sample profile shows about 240,000 clones; around 88% of them were found once. The ten largest clones take up 4.1% of the sample.

In the prospective study, participants were about 18 to 90 years old, resided in fewer than 25 geographic areas of the United States, and were enrolled through a virtual design. In the prospective study, cohorts were assigned on the basis of participant-reported clinical history obtained from a screening survey and a study questionnaire. ImmuneRACE Cohort 3 recovered participants were defined by two consecutive negative NP/OP PCR tests, healthcare professional clearance, or symptom resolution. Mobile phlebotomists in the prospective study collected whole blood, serum and a nasopharyngeal or oropharyngeal swab from every participant. Participants in the prospective study had the option to provide additional blood draws and questionnaires over a roughly 2-month period. Before DNA extraction, prospective study blood samples were shipped either frozen or at room temperature.

The material sequenced was PBMCs or T cells enriched from blood (not recorded which). The receptor's source is a woman aged 30 to 39 who had recovered from COVID-19. In this chain, TRBV6-2 or TRBV6-3 is recombined with TRBJ1-2; tentative D gene TRBD1, with 5 bases matching. The DNA is TGTGCCAGCAGTCCGACGGGGGTAGGCGGCTACACCTTC. It translates as CASSPTGVGGYTF.